These T cell receptor beta chains were read from a single sample in a study of blood T cell repertoires in COVID-19. The method was immunoSEQ multiplex PCR; TCRdb's version includes in-frame clones alone and lacks a portion of them. This table holds around 300,000 clones, roughly 88% found once. Input material: peripheral blood. Receptors were obtained from a woman aged 65 to 85 with acute or convalescent COVID-19. CDR3s include the opening cysteine and the closing phenylalanine or tryptophan. D genes are given only for firm matches. The size entry is marked missing in some rows and otherwise reads once, few, many or a size class.

DNA,CDR3,D,size,V,J
TGTGCCAGCAGCACTAGCACAGATACGCAGTATTTT,CASSTSTDTQYF,.,.,TRBV12-3/TRBV12-4,TRBJ2-3
TGTGCCAGTACCCCCGGAGGGACAGGACAGGACAACTACAATGAGCAGTTCTTC,CASTPGGTGQDNYNEQFF,TRBD1,.,TRBV19,TRBJ2-1
TGTGCCAGCAGTGGGGGGGGGCACAATGAGCAGTTCTTC,CASSGGGHNEQFF,.,once,TRBV2,TRBJ2-1
TGTGCCAGCAGCTTACGACAGGACGCTGAAGCTTTCTTT,CASSLRQDAEAFF,.,.,TRBV16,TRBJ1-1
TGTGCCAGCAGCTTGGTCGGGGGCTCTGGAAACACCATATATTTT,CASSLVGGSGNTIYF,.,.,TRBV5-6,TRBJ1-3
TGTGCCAGCAGCTCCCCGGGACAGGGTCTATCACGCAATGAGCAGTTCTTC,CASSSPGQGLSRNEQFF,TRBD1,.,TRBV5-4,TRBJ2-1
TGTGCCACCAGTGATTACAGGATCTCTTCTGGCTACACCTTC,CATSDYRISSGYTF,.,.,TRBV24-1,TRBJ1-2
TGTGCCAGTAGTCCCGTCAGCCAGAGTAGCTTTCAGCCCCAGCATTTT,CASSPVSQSSFQPQHF,.,.,TRBV19,TRBJ1-5
TGTGCCAGCAGCCCGGGACAGGTCTCTGGAGCTTTCTTT,CASSPGQVSGAFF,TRBD1,.,TRBV12-3/TRBV12-4,TRBJ1-1
TGTGCCAGCAGCTTACTTCGGGATACGCAGTATTTT,CASSLLRDTQYF,.,.,TRBV11-2,TRBJ2-3
TGCGCCAGCAGCCAAGTGATGGGGAGCTCCTACGAGCAGTACTTC,CASSQVMGSSYEQYF,.,.,TRBV4-1,TRBJ2-7
TGCAGCGTTGGGGCCCCAGGAGGGTTGTACAATGAGCAGTTCTTC,CSVGAPGGLYNEQFF,.,.,TRBV29-1,TRBJ2-1
TGTGCCAGCAGCTTACAGGGGGCATCAGAAGCTTTCTTT,CASSLQGASEAFF,TRBD1,.,TRBV7-9,TRBJ1-1
TGCAGCGTGGGGGGTGGCTACACCTTC,CSVGGGYTF,.,.,TRBV29-1,TRBJ1-2
TGTGCCAGCAGCCCGGGGGGACTAGGGCACTACGAGCAGTACTTC,CASSPGGLGHYEQYF,TRBD2,.,TRBV3-1/TRBV3-2,TRBJ2-7
TGTGCCAGCAGCCGTCGGACAAGCGCTGAAGCTTTCTTT,CASSRRTSAEAFF,.,.,TRBV6-5,TRBJ1-1
TGTGCCAGCAGCCAGGACAGGAGAGGCTACACCTTC,CASSQDRRGYTF,TRBD1,few,TRBV5-4,TRBJ1-2
TGTGCCAGCAGCTTCCCAGAGCGGGTTAGGCAAGAGACCCAGTACTTC,CASSFPERVRQETQYF,.,.,TRBV11-2,TRBJ2-5
TGTGCCAGCAGCTCCGGGACTCCAACTTCGGGTTCACCCCTCCACTTT,CASSSGTPTSGSPLHF,.,.,TRBV7-6,TRBJ1-6
TGTGCCAGCAGCCCACAGGGGGCGCGGGAGACCCAGTACTTC,CASSPQGARETQYF,TRBD1,.,TRBV9,TRBJ2-5
TGTGCCAGCTCACCCTATGGGAAGGGGGGGACTGAAGCTTTCTTT,CASSPYGKGGTEAFF,.,.,TRBV18,TRBJ1-1
TGTGCCAGCAGCACGGGGACAGGGGGGATCACTGAAGCTTTCTTT,CASSTGTGGITEAFF,TRBD1,.,TRBV5-4,TRBJ1-1
TGCGCCAGCAGCCCCGGGACAGGGGTCCTCTATGGCTACACCTTC,CASSPGTGVLYGYTF,TRBD1,few,TRBV4-1,TRBJ1-2
TGTGCCAGTAGTAGGTCTGTAGGGACAGCTCATAACTATGGCTACACCTTC,CASSRSVGTAHNYGYTF,TRBD1,.,TRBV19,TRBJ1-2
TGTGCCAGTAGTATAGTTACAACAGGGGGGAATGGCTACACCTTC,CASSIVTTGGNGYTF,TRBD1,few,TRBV19,TRBJ1-2
TGTGCCAGCAGCGTCTCAGTCGGAAACACCATATATTTT,CASSVSVGNTIYF,.,few,TRBV9,TRBJ1-3
TGTGCCAGCAGCGCAGGGGGCCTACTAGCGAAGTCCTACGAGCAGTACTTC,CASSAGGLLAKSYEQYF,.,few,TRBV11-2,TRBJ2-7
TGTGCCAGCAGCCCGGGACAGGGCCGTGGCTACACCTTC,CASSPGQGRGYTF,TRBD1,.,TRBV3-1/TRBV3-2,TRBJ1-2
TGTGCCAGCAGTTACTCGGACAGGGGGGGGCCCCAGCATTTT,CASSYSDRGGPQHF,TRBD1,.,TRBV6-6,TRBJ1-5
TGTGCCAGCAGTGAAGTCGTACAGAACACTGAAGCTTTCTTT,CASSEVVQNTEAFF,.,.,TRBV2,TRBJ1-1
TGTGCCAGCATGGGGACAGGTTCCTACGAGCAGTACTTC,CASMGTGSYEQYF,TRBD1,.,TRBV10-3,TRBJ2-7
TGCGCCAGCAGCCCGGGACAACAAATAGATACGCAGTATTTT,CASSPGQQIDTQYF,.,.,TRBV5-1,TRBJ2-3
TGTGCCAGCAGAACATCAGCGGGCTACACTGAAGCTTTCTTT,CASRTSAGYTEAFF,.,once,TRBV6-6,TRBJ1-1
TGTGCCAGTAATAACAGAGCTAGCAATCAGCCCCAGCATTTT,CASNNRASNQPQHF,.,few,TRBV19,TRBJ1-5
TGTGCCAGCAGTTTAATTCAGGGGGGAAACACCATATATTTT,CASSLIQGGNTIYF,.,.,TRBV6-5,TRBJ1-3
TGTGCCAGCAGCTTGGAGGGACTAGCGGGGGGAAACACAGATACGCAGTATTTT,CASSLEGLAGGNTDTQYF,TRBD2,.,TRBV5-4,TRBJ2-3
TGTGCCTCCTGGGGACAATCGGGCTACACCTTC,CASWGQSGYTF,.,.,TRBV30,TRBJ1-2
TGTGCCAGCAGCGTAGAGGGGTCCTATAATTCACCCCTCCACTTT,CASSVEGSYNSPLHF,.,.,TRBV9,TRBJ1-6
TGTGCCAGCAGTTGGGGGTCGGGTAGCGGGAGCTACGAGCAGTACTTC,CASSWGSGSGSYEQYF,TRBD2,.,TRBV6-5,TRBJ2-7